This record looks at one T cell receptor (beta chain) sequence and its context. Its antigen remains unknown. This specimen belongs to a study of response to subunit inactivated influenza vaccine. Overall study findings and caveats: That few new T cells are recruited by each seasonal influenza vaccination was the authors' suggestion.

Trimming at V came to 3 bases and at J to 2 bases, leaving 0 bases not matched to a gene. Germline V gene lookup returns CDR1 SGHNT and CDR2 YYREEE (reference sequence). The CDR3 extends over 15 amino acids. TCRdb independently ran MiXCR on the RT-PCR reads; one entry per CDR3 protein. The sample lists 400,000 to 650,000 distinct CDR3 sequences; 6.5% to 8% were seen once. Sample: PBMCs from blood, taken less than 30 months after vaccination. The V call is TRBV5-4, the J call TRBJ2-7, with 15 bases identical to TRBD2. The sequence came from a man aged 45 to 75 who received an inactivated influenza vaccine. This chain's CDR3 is CASSWTSGRAYEQYF. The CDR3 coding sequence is TGTGCCAGCAGCTGGACTAGCGGGAGGGCCTACGAGCAGTACTTC.